What follows describes a single TCR beta chain. Only in-frame clones appear in the TCRdb table, and some are missing; sequencing was by immunoSEQ multiplex PCR. The data show 55,000 or so clones, with around 92% seen just once and 0.6% to 0.7% held by the top ten. The data are from a study of T cell changes during pregnancy in multiple sclerosis. This CDR3 is 16 amino acids long. Germline V CDR1 and CDR2: SGHTA, FQGNSA. With 3 bases clipped from V and 3 bases from J, the junction kept 11 bases outside the gene matches. This chain links TRBV7-2 with TRBJ2-7; 7 bases fit TRBD1. This material consisted of CD4+ T cells from peripheral blood mononuclear cells, taken after pregnancy. The receptor was isolated from a female donor with multiple sclerosis, enrolled in a pregnancy study. The CDR3: CASSLVPQGYYYEQYF. DNA for the CDR3: TGTGCCAGCAGCTTGGTCCCACAGGGGTACTACTACGAGCAGTACTTC.